This TCR beta chain was found in a study of T-cell memory formation after mild COVID-19. The CDR3 spans 22 residues. With V trimmed by 1 base and J by 2 bases, 23 bases remained unmatched. MiXCR was run by TCRdb on the 5' RACE reads, yielding one entry per CDR3 protein. Among tens of thousands of distinct CDR3 sequences listed, approximately 9% were seen once. Sequencing was done on a sample of PBMCs or a T cell subset sorted from them (not recorded which). The TCR comes from a man younger than 35 who had mild COVID-19 (a few samples of this study predate the infection). Cell type and time point are not known. The V and J genes are TRBV12-3 or TRBV12-4 and TRBJ2-4; 7 bases are shared with TRBD1. As DNA, the CDR3 is TGTGCCAGCAGTTTAGACAGGGGATACAGGGAGCGTAGAAGTCGGACCAAAAACATTCAGTACTTC. This codes for CASSLDRGYRERRSRTKNIQYF.